The present entry profiles one TCR beta chain with its context. The data derive from a study of CD8+ T cells in alopecia areata. Sequencing relied on a cDNA template that was reverse transcribed from extracted RNA. Assay: immunoSEQ multiplex PCR; the TCRdb copy retains only in-frame clones and omits some. This sample has about 140,000 clones, with approximately 50% found just once. Germline V gives CDR1 SGDLS, CDR2 YYNGEE. The germline V and J ends were trimmed by 1 base and 0 bases, with 10 bases remaining between them. The CDR3 contains 16 residues. This chain joins TRBV9 and TRBJ2-2; D uncertain. This clonotype originated in a human donor with alopecia areata. The specimen comprised CD4+ T cells sorted from blood, sampled at week 0. The CDR3 loop is CASSVSGSPNTGELFF. CDR3 DNA sequence: TGTGCCAGCAGCGTATCCGGTAGCCCGAACACCGGGGAGCTGTTTTTT.